The next 10 T cell receptor beta chains were all read from a single sample in a study of glioma-infiltrating T cells. The iRepertoire nested amplicon-rescue multiplex PCR amplified TCR alpha and beta CDR3s from RNA. Via MiXCR, TCRdb re-called the multiplex PCR reads, giving one row per CDR3 protein. This sample has 150,000 to 200,000 distinct CDR3 sequences; roughly 45% occur once, and the top ten carry under 6.5%. Sequences were obtained from glioma tissue, nonneoplastic brain tissue, or PBMCs (not recorded which). Source of these receptors: a human donor with low-grade glioma or glioblastoma, undergoing nonglioma brain surgery, or in good health (not recorded which).

There are many counts of this clonotype. The rearrangement joins TRBV3-1 to TRBJ2-1, with D hard to call. This CDR3 region has 11 residues. V lost 3 bases and J 8 bases, leaving 5 bases between the germline ends. The germline CDR1 and CDR2 sequences are LGHDT and YNNKEL (reference sequence). This CDR3 is CASSQVDEQFF. CDR3 sequence (DNA): TGTGCCAGCAGCCAGGTGGATGAGCAGTTCTTC.

The chain joins TRBV20-1 to TRBJ1-5, with D hard to call. The CDR3 loop spans 13 amino acids. V was clipped by 4 bases and J by 13 bases, with 20 bases between them. Germline CDR1 and CDR2: DFQATT and SNEGSKA (reference sequence). The CDR3 coding sequence is TGCAGTGCTACCCACTATAGCAATCATCCTCAGCATTTT. Amino acids: CSATHYSNHPQHF.

This chain connects TRBV5-1 to TRBJ1-2, with 9 bases that match TRBD1. This CDR3 is built from 18 residues. With V trimmed by 1 base and J by 3 bases, 13 bases remained unmatched. From germline, CDR1 is SGHRS and CDR2 YFSETQ. The CDR3 DNA sequence: TGCGCCAGCAGCTTGAGTCGGGGACAGGGTAGGTTGGACTATGGCTACACCTTC. Protein: CASSLSRGQGRLDYGYTF.

The J gene is TRBJ2-7, the V gene TRBV19; D not certain. Germline-derived CDR1 and CDR2 are LNHDA and SQIVND (reference sequence). Trimming took off 4 bases at V and 0 bases at J, with 13 bases between the two ends. The CDR3 sequence is 15 residues long. Here the CDR3 DNA reads TGTGCCAGTAGTACCCGTGACGCTAGCTCCTACGAGCAGTACTTC. Protein product: CASSTRDASSYEQYF.

This clonotype was seen ten or more times. V gene TRBV3-1 combines with J gene TRBJ1-1; possibly TRBD1 for D (5 bases). This CDR3 comprises 12 residues. The ends were cut back, 7 bases at V and 1 base at J, with 7 bases in the middle. CDR1 LGHDT and CDR2 YNNKEL come from the germline V gene (reference sequence). Written as DNA, the CDR3 is TGTGCCAGCACGAGGGGGAACACTGAAGCTTTCTTT. As protein: CASTRGNTEAFF.

The J gene is TRBJ1-2, the V gene TRBV7-8; 7 bases match TRBD1. Germline CDR1 SGHVS, CDR2 FQNEAQ. This CDR3 has 14 residues. The V gene end was trimmed by 2 bases and the J gene end by 7 bases; junction bases not matched to a gene: 7. CDR3 nucleotide sequence: TGTGCCAGCAGCTTACTGACAGGGATAAGTGGCTACACCTTC. Translating it yields CASSLLTGISGYTF.

V usage is TRBV19 and J usage is TRBJ1-4, with D uncertain. The CDR3 totals 13 residues. CDR1 and CDR2 from the germline V gene are LNHDA and SQIVND (reference sequence). Trimming left V 5 bases short and J 8 bases short, with 12 bases between. This CDR3 reads CASSLGLGEKLFF. The DNA of the CDR3 is TGTGCCAGTAGTCTCGGCCTTGGGGAAAAACTGTTTTTT.

The chain has TRBV20-1 and TRBJ2-2; 11 bases map to TRBD2. Germline V gene sequence: CDR1 DFQATT, CDR2 SNEGSKA (reference sequence). This CDR3 spans 16 amino acids. The V segment lost 0 bases and the J segment 5 bases; nucleotides outside the gene matches: 5. CDR3 sequence: CSARDQRLAGTGELFF. CDR3 nucleotides: TGCAGTGCTAGAGATCAGAGACTAGCGGGAACCGGGGAGCTGTTTTTT.

This clonotype has only a few counts. This could be a read error, since a much larger clone is one nucleotide away. This chain links TRBV28 with TRBJ2-5, with unresolved D. Germline V gene sequence: CDR1 MDHEN, CDR2 SYDVKM. V lost 9 bases and J lost 4, with 9 bases in between. The CDR3 length is 11 residues. The CDR3 loop is CARGRRETQYF. For the CDR3, the DNA is TGTGCCAGAGGTCGGAGAGAGACCCAGTACTTC.

As to this clonotype: This may arise from a read error, as a much more abundant clone is one base away. V and J are TRBV5-1 and TRBJ2-3; 7 bases agree with TRBD1. Per germline, CDR1 SGHRS and CDR2 YFSETQ. CDR3 length equals 16 residues. The V gene end was trimmed by 5 bases and the J gene end by 2 bases; junction bases not matched to a gene: 11. The chain's CDR3 is CASSFDRDRTTDTQYF. The DNA for the CDR3 is TGCGCCAGCAGTTTTGACCGGGACAGAACCACAGATACGCAGTATTTT.